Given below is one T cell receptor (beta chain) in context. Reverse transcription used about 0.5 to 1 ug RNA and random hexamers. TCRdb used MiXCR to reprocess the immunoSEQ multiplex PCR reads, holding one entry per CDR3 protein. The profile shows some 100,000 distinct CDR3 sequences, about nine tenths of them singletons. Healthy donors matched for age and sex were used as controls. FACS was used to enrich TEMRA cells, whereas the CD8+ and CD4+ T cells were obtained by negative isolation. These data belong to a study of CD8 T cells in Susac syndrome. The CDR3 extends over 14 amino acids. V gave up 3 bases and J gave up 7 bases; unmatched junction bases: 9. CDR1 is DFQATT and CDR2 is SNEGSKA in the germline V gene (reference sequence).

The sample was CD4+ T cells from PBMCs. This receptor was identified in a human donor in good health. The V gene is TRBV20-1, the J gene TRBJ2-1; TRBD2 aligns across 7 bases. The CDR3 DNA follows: TGCAGTGCTAGTAGGGAGGGCCCCAGTAATGAGCAGTTCTTC. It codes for CSASREGPSNEQFF.